The next 2 T cell receptor beta chains were all read from a single sample in a study of blood T cell repertoires in COVID-19. Sequencing was performed with immunoSEQ multiplex PCR; in TCRdb, only in-frame clones are kept and a portion is missing. This table holds about 200,000 clones, about 83% found once. Input material: peripheral blood. All receptors come from a man aged 55 to 70 who had recovered from COVID-19.

The gene calls are TRBV30 and TRBJ1-5; maybe TRBD1 (6 bases). CDR3 size: 13 residues. Germline values: CDR1 GTSNPN, CDR2 SVGIG (reference sequence). V was pared by 5 bases and J by 6 bases, with 14 bases between. The chain's CDR3 is CAWDSGASQPQHF. The CDR3 DNA follows: TGTGCCTGGGACTCAGGGGCGAGTCAGCCCCAGCATTTT.

This clone was observed once. V gene TRBV30 combines with J gene TRBJ1-1; D possibly corresponds to TRBD1 (5 bases). This CDR3 has 15 amino acids. Germline loops: CDR1 GTSNPN, CDR2 SVGIG (reference sequence). V was shortened by 3 bases and J by 2 bases, with 16 bases between the two germline ends. The CDR3 DNA reads as TGTGCCTGGAGAACAGTTGGACACCTCAACACTGAAGCTTTCTTT. Its translation is CAWRTVGHLNTEAFF.